This TCR beta chain was observed in a study of control samples from healthy donors and cancer patients. Sequenced by immunoSEQ multiplex PCR; TCRdb stores in-frame clones only, minus some. Of 140,000 or so clones listed, 85% to 95% are singletons. The receptor was derived from a man between 60 and 70 years old with colorectal cancer. The material sequenced was PBMCs.

As DNA, the CDR3 is TGTGCCACCAGAAGGGGGCCGAACACTGAAGCTTTCTTT. This encodes CATRRGPNTEAFF. The rearrangement uses TRBV24-1 and TRBJ1-1, with 7 bases matching TRBD1. The germline CDR1 and CDR2 sequences are KGHDR and SFDVKD. The V and J ends lost 7 bases and 1 base, in that order; junction bases with no gene match: 2. The CDR3 spans 13 residues.